A selection of T cell receptor beta chains follows, all from one sample in a study of T cells expressing NK-cell markers. TCRdb reprocessed the 5' RACE reads and keeps a single row for each CDR3 protein, giving no DNA. The specimen's table records under 200,000 distinct CDR3 sequences. The sequencing input was blood T cells: a sorted CD56 or NKG2C T cell subset, CD4+ or CD8+ T cells, or bulk PBMC T cells (not recorded which). Every receptor here comes from a woman aged 18 to 75 in good health. The CDR3 runs from the conserved cysteine through the conserved F or W.

v_gene	j_gene	CDR3aa
TRBV29-1	TRBJ1-1	CSVDGRGPRAFF
TRBV29-1	TRBJ2-1	CSETSGSLNEQFF
TRBV20-1	TRBJ1-4	CSASQDHYEKLFF
TRBV11-2	TRBJ2-1	CASSDLAGPDNEQFF
TRBV10-3	TRBJ1-2	CAISDSGRYGYTF
TRBV19	TRBJ2-2	CASSTQDVGHTGELFF
TRBV4-1	TRBJ2-2	CASSQEGVTGGSGELFF
TRBV7-2	TRBJ2-3	CASSLDSRGGVAQYF
TRBV7-3	TRBJ2-1	CASSLTAGTAFHNEQFF
TRBV7-2	TRBJ2-1	CASSKEPFGNEQFF
TRBV7-9	TRBJ2-7	CASSSRLAATYEQYF
TRBV20-1	TRBJ2-1	CSATGLVTDNEQFF
TRBV6-1	TRBJ2-7	CASSETGGPAYEQYF
TRBV4-2	TRBJ2-6	CASSQDQLAGVGANVLTF
TRBV6-1	TRBJ2-1	CASRKESASHNEQFF
TRBV5-1	TRBJ2-4	CASSLALTGGGNIQYF
TRBV25-1	TRBJ1-4	CASSEVGRWEKLFF
TRBV15	TRBJ2-1	CATSRDAPGGFYNEQFF
TRBV28	TRBJ2-7	CASSSSGQGLGEQYF
TRBV20-1	TRBJ2-1	CSARDRGQGSYNEQFF
TRBV11-2	TRBJ1-2	CASSFDTYQTYGYTF
TRBV4-2	TRBJ1-2	CASSQDPQGAGYGYTF
TRBV4-1	TRBJ2-7	CASSQLAQGSYEQYF
TRBV20-1	TRBJ1-1	CSLRGGVTEAFF
TRBV9	TRBJ2-3	CASSVGASSSDTQYF
TRBV29-1	TRBJ2-7	CSVGSSGGTRVGEQYF
TRBV5-1	TRBJ1-6	CASSLDTGFRTLHF
TRBV9	TRBJ2-2	CASSVGLAGVTGELFF
TRBV3-1	TRBJ1-5	CASSLGTPYQPQHF
TRBV29-1	TRBJ2-7	CSGAPDRGREQYF
TRBV20-1	TRBJ2-5	CSARVPGVADQETQYF
TRBV9	TRBJ2-5	CASSRSRETQYF
TRBV10-3	TRBJ2-2	CAISELVGGTSGELFF
TRBV5-1	TRBJ2-7	CASSPRTGRSYEQYF
TRBV6-4	TRBJ2-3	CASSNFPFDTQYF
TRBV5-6	TRBJ2-3	CACQAGGGTDTQYF
TRBV5-1	TRBJ2-3	CASSLAGQGLGDTQYF
TRBV15	TRBJ2-5	CATSRDWSTSGGQETQYF
TRBV7-4	TRBJ2-1	CASSLAWLRSYNEQFF
TRBV5-6	TRBJ2-7	CASSRTSGVYEQYF
TRBV20-1	TRBJ2-5	CSARVRQGAKTQYF
TRBV6-1	TRBJ2-6	CASGGISGANVLTF
TRBV29-1	TRBJ2-1	CSVDGHIYTLNEQFF
TRBV3-1	TRBJ1-3	CASSQAWDLEGNTIYF
TRBV20-1	TRBJ2-3	CSASLFGGTDTQYF
TRBV2	TRBJ2-4	CASSEELANKNIQYF
TRBV7-8	TRBJ2-1	CASAFSGTSYNEQFF
TRBV5-1	TRBJ2-7	CASSRFEEGEQYF
TRBV6-1	TRBJ1-2	CATRGTGNYGYTF
TRBV10-3	TRBJ1-6	CAISESVDSPLHF
TRBV29-1	TRBJ2-1	CSVQVRGAGEQFF
TRBV12-3/TRBV12-4	TRBJ2-3	CASSQTSGGRDF
TRBV23-1	TRBJ2-7	CASTGTVAYEQYF
TRBV12-3/TRBV12-4	TRBJ2-6	CASNPTPGANVLTF
TRBV7-8	TRBJ1-6	CASSTRTGALANSPLHF
TRBV20-1	TRBJ1-1	CSARDPQKNTEAFF
TRBV6-6	TRBJ2-1	CASSLDHYNEQFF
TRBV5-5	TRBJ1-1	CASSLTDSNTEAFF
TRBV2	TRBJ2-4	CASSGQRGVVNIQYF